Below, 18 T cell receptor beta chains from the same sample are listed, as sequenced in a study of beta chain features in type 1 diabetes. Points from the study as a whole: There was a moderate but significant shortening of TCRB CDR3s in all four CD4+ subsets of Type 1 diabetes patients.

No antigens are known for them. Every bit of the isolated RNA underwent reverse transcription, so sequencing read expressed TCRB transcripts. The repertoire was sequenced with immunoSEQ multiplex PCR; TCRdb's copy has only in-frame clones and lacks some. The sample lists over 150,000 clones, roughly 8% seen once, with 0.94% in the top ten. Source material: central memory CD4+ T cells from blood. The source is a woman aged 40 to 50 with type 1 diabetes.

This clone was detected only a few times. This chain uses TRBV6-5 with TRBJ1-2, with TRBD1 matching over 8 bases. Looked up from germline, CDR1 is MNHEY and CDR2 is SVGAGI. The CDR3 extends over 13 amino acids. V was pared by 5 bases and J by 8 bases, with 7 bases of the junction left unmatched. This CDR3 reads CASSNIDRGGYTF. DNA of the CDR3: TGTGCCAGCAGTAACATAGACAGGGGAGGCTACACCTTC.

This sequence joins TRBV18 and TRBJ2-3, with a possible D match to TRBD1 (6 bases). CDR3 size: 13 residues. CDR1 is KGHSH, CDR2 LQKENI, per germline. Trimming pared 3 bases from V and 4 bases from J, leaving 8 bases between. The DNA of the CDR3 is TGTGCCAGCTCACCTTCAGGGGCAGATACGCAGTATTTT. Its translation: CASSPSGADTQYF.

V usage is TRBV9 and J usage is TRBJ2-7; D ambiguous. The CDR3 extends over 11 amino acids. Trimming left V 3 bases short and J 2 bases short, with 3 bases between. Germline loops: CDR1 SGDLS, CDR2 YYNGEE. The CDR3 nucleotides are TGTGCCAGCAGCGCCGCCTACGAGCAGTACTTC. Encoded protein: CASSAAYEQYF.

The CDR3 nucleotides read TGTGCCAGCAACAGGAAGGCATCTGAAGCTTTCTTT. Translation gives CASNRKASEAFF. This chain links TRBV6-6 with TRBJ1-1; tentative D call: TRBD1 (5 bases). The V and J ends lost 7 bases and 6 bases respectively, with 12 bases between them. Germline V gene lookup returns CDR1 MNHNY and CDR2 SVGAGI (reference sequence). The CDR3 spans 12 residues.

The J gene is TRBJ2-5, the V gene TRBV2; tentatively, D is TRBD1 (5 bases). CDR1 and CDR2 from the germline V gene are SNHLY and FYNNEI. The CDR3 is 14 amino acids. Trimming stripped 6 bases from V and 2 bases from J, with 13 bases between. CDR3 region: CASSLGHSQETQYF. DNA of the CDR3: TGTGCCAGCAGCCTAGGACATTCACAAGAGACCCAGTACTTC.

This clone was counted between two and nine times. The chain carries TRBV18 and TRBJ2-5; a weak D match, TRBD1 (6 bases). The V end was cut by 0 bases, the J end by 2 bases, with 10 bases between. In germline, CDR1 is KGHSH, CDR2 LQKENI. This CDR3 is 15 amino acids long. The CDR3 bases are TGTGCCAGCTCACCACCGACAGGAGTGCAAGAGACCCAGTACTTC. Its translation: CASSPPTGVQETQYF.

The table lists this clone with many counts. The chain has TRBV19 and TRBJ2-1, with TRBD1 as a possible D gene (7 bases). The CDR3 consists of 15 residues. The germline V gene has CDR1 LNHDA and CDR2 SQIVND (reference sequence). The V and J ends lost 1 base and 9 bases respectively, with 16 bases between them. Written as DNA, the CDR3 is TGTGCCAGTAGTATAGGGCAGGGGGGAATAGGTGAGCAGTTCTTC. Amino acid sequence: CASSIGQGGIGEQFF.

The chain recombines TRBV7-2 with TRBJ2-3; 9 bases map to TRBD1. Germline V CDR1 and CDR2: SGHTA, FQGNSA. After removal of 4 bases from V and 4 bases from J, the junction contained 6 bases not matched to a gene. The CDR3 contains 15 residues. The CDR3 is CASSSSGQGPDTQYF. CDR3 coding DNA: TGTGCCAGCAGCTCCTCGGGACAGGGCCCAGATACGCAGTATTTT.

The sample holds a few counts of this clone. The V call is TRBV28, the J call TRBJ1-6; D may be TRBD1 (5 bases). The CDR3 contains 14 residues. The ends were cut back, 7 bases at V and 10 bases at J, with 17 bases in the middle. In germline, CDR1 is MDHEN, CDR2 SYDVKM. CDR3 region: CASTAETQGSPLHF. The CDR3, as DNA: TGTGCCAGCACCGCTGAGACCCAGGGATCACCCCTCCACTTT. Supplemented by reference TRBV28 and TRBJ1-6, the full variable domain reads DVKVTQSSRYLVKRTGEKVFLECVQDMDHENMFWYRQDPGLGLRLIYFSYDVKMKEKGDIPEGYSVSREKKERFSLILESASTNQTSMYLCASTAETQGSPLHFGNGTRLTVT.

The genes are TRBV5-6 and TRBJ2-5; 8 bases align to TRBD2. V was pared by 0 bases and J by 4 bases, with 8 bases of the junction left unmatched. From germline, CDR1 is SGHDT and CDR2 YYEEEE. The CDR3 spans 16 residues. The CDR3 protein is CASSLGTAGVAETQYF. For the CDR3, the DNA is TGTGCCAGCAGCTTGGGGACAGCGGGGGTAGCAGAGACCCAGTACTTC.

The genes are TRBV2 and TRBJ1-5; the D gene is possibly TRBD1 (5 bases). V was cut by 8 bases and J by 5 bases, with 13 bases left in between. CDR1 and CDR2 from the germline V gene are SNHLY and FYNNEI. This CDR3 comprises 13 residues. The CDR3 spells CASRGIGDQPQHF. CDR3 bases: TGTGCCAGCCGGGGGATAGGGGATCAGCCCCAGCATTTT.

The genes are TRBV7-2 and TRBJ2-5; D not certain. The CDR3 runs 15 residues. Per germline, CDR1 SGHTA and CDR2 FQGNSA. V lost 1 base, J lost 5 bases, and 14 bases lay in between. CDR3 nucleotides: TGTGCCAGCAGCTTAGGGTCTAGTCACCCGGAGACCCAGTACTTC. As protein: CASSLGSSHPETQYF.

This clone occurred a few times. This rearrangement joins TRBV9 to TRBJ2-1; D might be TRBD1 (6 bases). The germline gives CDR1 SGDLS, CDR2 YYNGEE. The CDR3 spans 16 residues. V shed 3 bases and J shed 0 bases, with 13 bases lying between them. This CDR3 is CASSGRTDSSYNEQFF. The DNA of the CDR3 is TGTGCCAGCAGCGGGAGGACAGATAGCTCCTACAATGAGCAGTTCTTC.

This chain connects TRBV30 to TRBJ1-5, with D maybe TRBD1 (5 bases). The CDR3 runs to 13 residues. The germline gives CDR1 GTSNPN, CDR2 SVGIG (reference sequence). Trimming stripped 2 bases from V and 4 bases from J, with 9 bases between. The chain's CDR3 is CAWSISGNQPQHF. CDR3 coding DNA: TGTGCCTGGAGTATTTCAGGGAATCAGCCCCAGCATTTT.

J is TRBJ2-1 and V is TRBV29-1; 8 nucleotides match TRBD1. There are 17 residues in the CDR3. The J segment lost 0 bases and the V segment lost 1 base, leaving 8 bases of the junction unmatched. CDR1 is SQVTM, CDR2 ANQGSEA, per germline. This chain's CDR3 is CSVEAGTGTSSYNEQFF. The CDR3 DNA follows: TGCAGCGTTGAAGCGGGGACAGGAACTAGCTCCTACAATGAGCAGTTCTTC.

The chain is built from TRBV14 and TRBJ1-2; 8 bases line up with TRBD1. CDR3 length: 12 residues. Germline V gene sequence: CDR1 SGHDN, CDR2 FVKESK. V lost 5 bases to trimming and J lost 8 bases; unmatched junction nucleotides: 4. CDR3 residues: CASSYRGGGYTF. CDR3 bases: TGTGCCAGCAGCTACAGGGGGGGAGGCTACACCTTC.

A few counts support this clone. The chain links TRBV9 to TRBJ1-1, with D possibly matching TRBD1 (5 bases). CDR1 and CDR2 (germline): SGDLS, YYNGEE. V was trimmed by 3 bases and J by 2 bases, leaving 11 bases between them. The CDR3 is 14 residues long. The chain's CDR3 is CASSEQVANTEAFF. The DNA of the CDR3 is TGTGCCAGCAGCGAACAGGTGGCTAACACTGAAGCTTTCTTT.

The chain has TRBV29-1 and TRBJ2-7; 8 nucleotides match TRBD1. Germline V gene sequence: CDR1 SQVTM, CDR2 ANQGSEA. The CDR3 loop spans 14 amino acids. Germline trimming cut 6 bases from V and 3 bases from J; bases unmatched to any gene: 10. CDR3 bases: TGCAGCGTCGCCCGGACAGGGCGTATCTACGAGCAGTACTTC. As protein: CSVARTGRIYEQYF.